This T cell receptor (beta chain) emerged from a study of cytomegalovirus exposure and HLA in healthy donors (dated by TCRdb to about 2017). In terms of the full investigation: An earlier analysis of around 600 of the donors reported roughly 270 Gb of sequence data and 117 million unique TCR beta sequences from approximately 180 million T cells. Approximately 310 gigabases of sequencing data and approximately 91 million unique TCR sequences made up an early release that covered over 550 HLA-typed donors. Among the approximately 400 genotyped donors, roughly 80% belonged to the genetic ancestry cluster associated with self-reported Caucasian donors. The aim of the study was to test whether cataloging public T cell receptors could identify signatures of past pathogen exposure. The study used immunosequencing to profile the T cell repertoires of 666 subjects and linked those repertoires to cytomegalovirus serostatus. Along with the approximately 700-subject first cohort, a separate validation cohort of over a hundred different subjects was used. The study combined high-throughput TCR immunosequencing, statistical association of individual TCRs with disease status, and machine learning to predict cytomegalovirus infection status. To study patterns of TCR occurrence, a later analysis re-analyzed previously published TCR beta repertoires from 666 donors and added high-resolution HLA genotyping. Rather than using new phenotypic data, the later analysis identified candidate immune exposures from TCR beta sequences and from how often those sequences occurred across donors. To decide whether each TCR beta V gene segment behaved as functional or pseudogenic, an earlier analysis of some 600 of the donors relied on high-throughput TCR beta sequencing. Donor age, sex, ethnicity and CMV serostatus were collected together with the repertoire data. Genome-wide SNP genotypes for about three fifths of the roughly 670 donors were used in a later genetic analysis, which treated that subset as a discovery cohort. Every repertoire in the discovery cohort had been generated on one and the same sequencing platform. Both class I and class II loci were covered by HLA typing, at four-digit resolution. Typing coverage varied by locus: roughly 629-640 donors for A, B, C, DRB1 and DQB1; 522 for DQA1; more than 600 for DPA1; more than 450 for DPB1. Roughly 5 DR-DQ haplotypes were handled as single units for association and clustering because linkage in the cohort was strong. On average, roughly 240,000 unique TCR beta nucleotide sequences were sequenced per donor among 300 to 500 genotyped donors of the cohort, with roughly 18% of those sequences being non-productive. Overall study outcomes, separate from this receptor: A cluster of highly shared sequence variants was judged likely to be a technical artifact of the sequencing pipeline. Because HLA typing was missing for some donors at each locus, association tests included only the typed subset. Specific HLA alleles were associated with 16,951 TCR beta sequences at a false discovery rate of 0.05 in a later analysis. For the cohort, immune exposure information was limited to CMV serostatus. A further reported finding was that TCR beta sequences accurately predicted the HLA-A and HLA-B alleles for most subjects in the first cohort. According to the authors, the approach could potentially be generalized to other disease states and immunological phenotypes. A later analysis reported that several top co-occurrence clusters appeared linked to parvovirus B19, influenza, CMV and Epstein-Barr virus. Three of the identified cytomegalovirus-associated TCR beta chains were confirmed in vitro to be specific for cytomegalovirus antigens. A later genetic analysis reported fewer N-insertions in productive TCRs among donors in an Asian-associated ancestry cluster than the approximately 670-donor mean. Most TCR sequences were seen in very few donors, while some public TCRs were found in many individuals. Assigning TCR associations to individual alleles was difficult when HLA alleles, especially DR and DQ, strongly co-occurred. In a later analysis, HLA-associated TCR beta chains were found to be more clonally expanded and to have lower generation probabilities than equally common non-associated chains. The 87-base-pair reads could not distinguish some IMGT-functional V segments, including TRBV6-2 and TRBV6-3, so those segments were excluded. The study listed approximately 150 TCR beta chains as associated with cytomegalovirus. Some 16 rarely observed V segments, including chromosome 9 orphons, were excluded from the earlier analysis of just under 600 of the donors because counts were too low. In both the original and validation cohorts, the classifier was reported to diagnose cytomegalovirus status with high specificity and sensitivity. Linkage disequilibrium might explain the correlated functional status among segregating V segments, but an unknown experimental factor could not be ruled out. Most CMV-associated TCR beta chains appeared to be HLA-restricted in a later analysis, and the HLA associations seemed to be driven largely by CMV exposure. In a later analysis, TCR association rates were found to vary across HLA loci, with the most associated TCRs seen for DRB1 alleles and the fewest for HLA-C alleles. This cohort had only TCR beta chains sequenced, and the lack of alpha or paired-chain data limited which features could be detected. Broadly in line with IMGT annotations, most TCR beta V segments showed up in productive rearrangements about 87% or about 30% of the time in an earlier analysis of 450 to 600 of the donors. An association between a missense DCLRE1C variant and V-gene and J-gene trimming of TCR beta chains was found in a later genetic analysis and replicated in an independent cohort. Sequencing depth was assumed to be roughly uniform across donors in the presence/absence analyses, though that assumption may not hold.

The cohort consisted of 600 or so healthy bone marrow donors. All cohort members were sampled while nominally healthy, although unrecorded immune exposures were likely present. The donor tested CMV seropositive, placing the donor among the 289 seropositive members of the cohort. A peripheral blood sample was provided by each donor, and peripheral blood mononuclear cells were used for TCR beta sequencing. The Qiagen DNeasy Blood Extraction Kit was used to extract genomic DNA from the blood cell samples. The library was made by the immunoSEQ multiplex PCR assay. For the multiplex PCR, a mixture combining 60 forward primers for TCR Vbeta segments and 13 reverse primers for TCR Jbeta segments was used. Amplification of the CDR3 region of rearranged TCR beta genes was performed with a multiplex PCR assay on genomic DNA. The Illumina HiSeq System was used to sequence the amplified TCR beta libraries as 87-base-pair reads. The authors' pipeline ran thus. Across the 700 or so repertoires, a later analysis counted tens of millions of unique TCR beta chains, roughly 11 million of which were shared by at least two donors. Raw reads were error-corrected and collapsed into unique sequences by a nearest-neighbor algorithm in which closely related sequences were merged to remove PCR and sequencing errors. To assign V, D and J gene segments, CDR3 sequences were aligned to IMGT reference sequences. For a sequence to be retained, a match of at least six nucleotides was required to both a V gene segment and a J gene segment. A rearrangement counted as productive if the CDR3 had no stop codons and remained in frame with V and J, and every other rearrangement counted as non-productive. CDR3 was defined by IMGT convention, running from the second conserved V-encoded cysteine to the conserved J-encoded phenylalanine. Sequences without an unambiguous match to a single V gene segment were excluded from the earlier analysis of about 600 of the donors. An earlier analysis of 587 of the donors classified V segments as functional when productive rearrangements were above 56.7% and as segregating when the standard deviation between donors was above 5%. A statistical classification framework was built for diagnosing cytomegalovirus status from the catalog of TCR beta chain sequences. In a later analysis, TCR nucleotide sequences were compared against IMGT/GENE-DB human TR gene sequences so that V and J genes could be assigned. In a later analysis, CDR3 sequences and most-parsimonious VDJ recombination scenarios were assigned using the TCRdist pipeline. In a later analysis, each TCR beta chain was defined by its CDR3 amino acid sequence together with its V-gene family, and reads lacking a unique V-gene family were excluded. As a way to deal with suspected cross-contamination and a sequencing artifact, a later analysis dropped nearly 600 nucleotide sequences that were highly shared and had low generation probability. For each public chain, a later analysis derived a clonal expansion index from normalized ranks of inferred template counts within each repertoire. Generation probabilities in a later analysis came from a VDJ recombination model fitted to out-of-frame rearrangements, and those results were checked against IGoR. In a later analysis, hypergeometric tests were used to score TCR-TCR, TCR-HLA and TCR-CMV co-occurrence, with a repertoire-size bias correction applied to TCR pairs. A later analysis estimated false discovery rates by permuting HLA or CMV assignments 20 times. In a later analysis, co-occurring TCRs were grouped using DBSCAN, and TCRdist sequence similarity was added for clustering within HLA-allele-positive subsets. For co-occurrence clustering, repertoires with fewer than 30,000 or more than 120,000 public chains were excluded, along with five repertoires with anomalous nucleotide sharing. Drawn from immuneACCESS, this table holds only the in-frame rearrangements with V and J called that TCRdb kept. Clones are partly lost; checked studies trace under half to an unresolved V gene and leave the rest unexplained. D and trimming were read from the DNA, whereas the V and J calls and clone size are those reported in that table. This sample has around 81,000 clones in its table, and roughly 63% of those were observed once. 5.7% of the sample comes from the top ten.

This clone was observed a single time. The target of this receptor is not known. Qualities for individual bases were not recorded, and no much larger clone is one base off. The CDR1 and CDR2 encoded by the germline V gene are SGHRS and YFSETQ. The CDR3 contains 14 residues, cysteine and phenylalanine counted. Just the 42-base CDR3 DNA is kept, in frame starting at base 1. V was cut back by 6 bases and J by 1 base, leaving a gap of 13 bases between them. Source material: PBMCs. The clonotype was recovered from a man aged 30-40 years in good health and CMV-seropositive. The chain links TRBV5-1 with TRBJ2-5, and TRBD1 may be the D gene, going by 5 matching bases. The DNA is TGCGCCAGCATAAAGGGGCCTTCCCAAGAGACCCAGTACTTC. Its protein reads: CASIKGPSQETQYF.